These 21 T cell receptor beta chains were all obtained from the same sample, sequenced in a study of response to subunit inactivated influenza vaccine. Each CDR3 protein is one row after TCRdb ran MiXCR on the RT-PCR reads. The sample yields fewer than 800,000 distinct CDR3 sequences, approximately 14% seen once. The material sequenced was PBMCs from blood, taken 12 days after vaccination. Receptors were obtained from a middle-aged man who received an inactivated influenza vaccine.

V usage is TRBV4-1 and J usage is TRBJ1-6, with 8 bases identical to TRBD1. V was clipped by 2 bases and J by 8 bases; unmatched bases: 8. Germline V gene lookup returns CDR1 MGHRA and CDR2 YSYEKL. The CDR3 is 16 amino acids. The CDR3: CASSQRGGDRYSPLHF. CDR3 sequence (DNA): TGCGCCAGCAGCCAAAGGGGTGGGGACAGGTATTCACCCCTCCACTTT.

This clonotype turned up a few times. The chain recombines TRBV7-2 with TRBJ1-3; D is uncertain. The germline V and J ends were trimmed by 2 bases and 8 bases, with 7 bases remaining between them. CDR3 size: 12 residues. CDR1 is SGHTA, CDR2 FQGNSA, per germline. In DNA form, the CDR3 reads TGTGCCAGCAGCTTAACCCCGCACACCATATATTTT. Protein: CASSLTPHTIYF.

CDR3 DNA sequence: TGTGCCAGCAGTTACGGTCCCCCTAGCGGGAGGGCCACAGATACGCAGTATTTT. Amino acids: CASSYGPPSGRATDTQYF. The V and J genes are TRBV6-5 and TRBJ2-3, with TRBD2 matching over 12 bases. The CDR3 consists of 18 residues. The J segment lost 2 bases and the V segment lost 2 bases, leaving 8 bases of the junction unmatched. The germline gives CDR1 MNHEY, CDR2 SVGAGI.

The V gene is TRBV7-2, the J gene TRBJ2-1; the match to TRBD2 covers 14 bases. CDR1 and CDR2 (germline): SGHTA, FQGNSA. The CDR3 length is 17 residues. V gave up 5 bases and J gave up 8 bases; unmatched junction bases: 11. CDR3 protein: CASSPRTSGGLGDEQFF. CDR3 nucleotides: TGTGCCAGCAGCCCCCGGACTAGCGGGGGGCTTGGGGATGAGCAGTTCTTC.

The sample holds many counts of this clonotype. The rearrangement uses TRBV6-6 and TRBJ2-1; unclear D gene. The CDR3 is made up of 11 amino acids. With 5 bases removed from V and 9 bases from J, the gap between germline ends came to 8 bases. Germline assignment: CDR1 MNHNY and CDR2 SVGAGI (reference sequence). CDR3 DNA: TGTGCCAGCAGTCAGACTCGTGAGCAGTTCTTC. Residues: CASSQTREQFF.

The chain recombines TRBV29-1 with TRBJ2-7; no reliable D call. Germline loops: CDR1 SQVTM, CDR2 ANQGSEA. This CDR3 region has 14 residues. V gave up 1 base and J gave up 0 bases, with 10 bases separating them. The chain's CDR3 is CSVEGGEASYEQYF. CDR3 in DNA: TGCAGCGTTGAAGGAGGAGAAGCCTCCTACGAGCAGTACTTC.

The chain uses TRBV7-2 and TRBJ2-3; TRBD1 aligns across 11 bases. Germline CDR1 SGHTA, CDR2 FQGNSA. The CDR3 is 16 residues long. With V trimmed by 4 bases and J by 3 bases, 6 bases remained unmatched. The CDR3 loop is CASSSGQGAGTDTQYF. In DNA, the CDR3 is TGTGCCAGCAGCTCTGGACAGGGGGCAGGGACAGATACGCAGTATTTT.

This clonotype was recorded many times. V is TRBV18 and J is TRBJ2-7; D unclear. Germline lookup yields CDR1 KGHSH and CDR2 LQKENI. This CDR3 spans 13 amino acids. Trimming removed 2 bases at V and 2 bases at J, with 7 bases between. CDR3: CASSPGFAYEQYF. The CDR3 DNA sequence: TGTGCCAGCTCACCAGGATTTGCCTACGAGCAGTACTTC.

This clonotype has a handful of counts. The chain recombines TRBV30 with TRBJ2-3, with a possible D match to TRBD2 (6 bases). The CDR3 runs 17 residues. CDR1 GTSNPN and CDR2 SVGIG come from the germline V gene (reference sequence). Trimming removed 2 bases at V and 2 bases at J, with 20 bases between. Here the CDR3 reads CAWSSGAYGRITDTQYF. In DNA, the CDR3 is TGTGCCTGGAGTTCGGGAGCGTACGGAAGGATCACAGATACGCAGTATTTT.

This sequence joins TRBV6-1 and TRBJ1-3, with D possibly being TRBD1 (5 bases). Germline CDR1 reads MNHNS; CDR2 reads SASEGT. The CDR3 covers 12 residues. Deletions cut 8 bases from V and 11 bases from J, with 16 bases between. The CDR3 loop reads CASQRQRSAIYF. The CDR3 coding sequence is TGTGCCAGCCAAAGACAGCGCAGCGCCATATATTTT.

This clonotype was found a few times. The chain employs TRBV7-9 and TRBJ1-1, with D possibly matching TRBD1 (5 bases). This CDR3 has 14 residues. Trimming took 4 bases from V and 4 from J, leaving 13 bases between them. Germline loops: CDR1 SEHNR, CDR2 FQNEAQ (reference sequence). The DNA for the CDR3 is TGTGCCAGCAGCTCGAGGGGAAGACCCACTGAAGCTTTCTTT. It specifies CASSSRGRPTEAFF.

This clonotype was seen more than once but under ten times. The CDR3 DNA reads as TGTGCCAGCAGCTTAAAAGCGGGGGGCCTCGCAGATACGCAGTATTTT. It specifies CASSLKAGGLADTQYF. The chain employs TRBV7-2 and TRBJ2-3; 9 nucleotides agree with TRBD2. V lost 2 bases and J lost 4; bases outside the gene matches: 7. Germline V CDR1 and CDR2: SGHTA, FQGNSA. This CDR3 comprises 16 residues.

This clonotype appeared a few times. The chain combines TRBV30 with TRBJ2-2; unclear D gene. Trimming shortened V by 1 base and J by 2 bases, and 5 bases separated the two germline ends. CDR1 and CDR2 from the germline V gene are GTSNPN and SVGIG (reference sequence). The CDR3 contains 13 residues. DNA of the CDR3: TGTGCCTGGAGTGACGGAAACACCGGGGAGCTGTTTTTT. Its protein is CAWSDGNTGELFF.

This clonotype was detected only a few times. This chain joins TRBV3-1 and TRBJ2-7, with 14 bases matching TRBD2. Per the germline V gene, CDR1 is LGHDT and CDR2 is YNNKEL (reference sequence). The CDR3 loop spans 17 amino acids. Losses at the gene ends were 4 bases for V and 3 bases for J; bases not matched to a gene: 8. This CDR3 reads CASSLGTSGSPYYEQYF. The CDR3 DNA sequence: TGTGCCAGCAGCCTCGGGACTAGCGGGAGCCCCTACTACGAGCAGTACTTC.

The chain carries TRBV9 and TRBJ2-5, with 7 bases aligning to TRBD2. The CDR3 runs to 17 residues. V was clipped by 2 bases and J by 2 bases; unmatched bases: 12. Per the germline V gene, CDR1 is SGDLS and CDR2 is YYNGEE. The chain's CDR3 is CASSVGASGGNQETQYF. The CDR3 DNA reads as TGTGCCAGCAGCGTCGGGGCTAGCGGAGGAAATCAAGAGACCCAGTACTTC. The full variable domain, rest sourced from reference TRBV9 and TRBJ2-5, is DSGVTQTPKHLITATGQRVTLRCSPRSGDLSVYWYQQSLDQGLQFLIQYYNGEERAKGNILERFSAQQFPDLHSELNLSSLELGDSALYFCASSVGASGGNQETQYFGPGTRLLVL.

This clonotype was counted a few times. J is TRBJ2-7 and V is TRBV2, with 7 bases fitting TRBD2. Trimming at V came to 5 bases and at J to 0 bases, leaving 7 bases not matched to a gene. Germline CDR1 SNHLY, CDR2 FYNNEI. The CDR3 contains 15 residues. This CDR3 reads CASSRERGSSYEQYF. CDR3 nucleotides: TGTGCCAGCAGTAGGGAGCGGGGCAGCTCCTACGAGCAGTACTTC.

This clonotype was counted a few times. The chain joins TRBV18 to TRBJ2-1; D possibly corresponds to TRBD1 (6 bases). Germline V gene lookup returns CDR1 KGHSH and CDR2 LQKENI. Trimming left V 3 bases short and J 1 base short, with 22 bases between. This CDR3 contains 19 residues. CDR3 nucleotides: TGTGCCAGCTCACCGGTACTATCCAGGGGCCCCCGGTCCTACAATGAGCAGTTCTTC. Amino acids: CASSPVLSRGPRSYNEQFF.

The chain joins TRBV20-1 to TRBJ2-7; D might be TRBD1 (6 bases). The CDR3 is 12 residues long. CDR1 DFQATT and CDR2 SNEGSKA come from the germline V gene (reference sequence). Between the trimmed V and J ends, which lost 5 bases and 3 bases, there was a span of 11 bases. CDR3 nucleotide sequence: TGCAGTGCTCGCCGGGACAACTACGAGCAGTACTTC. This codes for CSARRDNYEQYF.

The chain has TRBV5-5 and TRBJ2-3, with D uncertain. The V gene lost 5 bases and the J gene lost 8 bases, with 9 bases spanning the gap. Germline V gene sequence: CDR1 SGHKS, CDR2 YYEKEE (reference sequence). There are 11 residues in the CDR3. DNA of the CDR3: TGTGCCAGCAGTCGTGAGGTTACGCAGTATTTT. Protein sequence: CASSREVTQYF. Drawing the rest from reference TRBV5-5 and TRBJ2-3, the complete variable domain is DAGVTQSPTHLIKTRGQQVTLRCSPISGHKSVSWYQQVLGQGPQFIFQYYEKEERGRGNFPDRFSARQFPNYSSELNVNALLLGDSALYLCASSREVTQYFGPGTRLTVL.

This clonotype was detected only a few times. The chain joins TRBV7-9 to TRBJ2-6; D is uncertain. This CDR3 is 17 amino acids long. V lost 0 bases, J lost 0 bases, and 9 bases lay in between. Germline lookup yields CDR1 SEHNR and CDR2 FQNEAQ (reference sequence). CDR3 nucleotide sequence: TGTGCCAGCAGCTTAGCGTCGGTCCGCTCTGGGGCCAACGTCCTGACTTTC. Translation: CASSLASVRSGANVLTF. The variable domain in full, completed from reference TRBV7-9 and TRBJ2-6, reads DTGVSQNPRHKITKRGQNVTFRCDPISEHNRLYWYRQTLGQGPEFLTYFQNEAQLEKSRLLSDRFSAERPKGSFSTLEIQRTEQGDSAMYLCASSLASVRSGANVLTFGAGSRLTVL.

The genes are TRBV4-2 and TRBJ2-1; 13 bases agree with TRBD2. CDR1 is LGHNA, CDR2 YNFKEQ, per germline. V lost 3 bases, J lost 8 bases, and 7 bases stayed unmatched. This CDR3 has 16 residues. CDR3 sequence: CASSQETSGGPYEQFF. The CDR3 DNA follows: TGTGCCAGCAGCCAGGAGACTAGCGGGGGGCCTTATGAGCAGTTCTTC.